The present TCR beta chain was sequenced within a study of early T cells in non-severe SARS-CoV-2 infection. At the level of the study: Sequencing input comprised bulk RNA from unsorted whole blood; chain pairing was not available.

The table lists this clonotype with many counts. Its antigen remains unidentified. The CDR3 length is 16 residues. V gave up 6 bases and J gave up 3 bases; unmatched junction bases: 10. CDR1 DFQATT and CDR2 SNEGSKA come from the germline V gene (reference sequence). The TCR library protocol was used to attach unique molecular identifiers. These identifiers were attached to individual cDNA molecules. TCRdb passed the 5' RACE reads through MiXCR, listing each CDR3 protein once. The repertoire holds roughly 61,000 distinct CDR3 sequences, with over 7.5% as singletons. Regarding the study as a whole: Anti-spike CD8 responses were favored by VDJdb matching, which missed private and CD4 specificities.

The rearrangement links TRBV20-1 to TRBJ1-5, with 11 positions matching TRBD1. The sequencing sample was made of whole blood. The clonotype comes from an adult who was a healthcare worker with PCR-confirmed SARS-CoV-2 infection or an uninfected control (not recorded which). The CDR3 is CSAWLRTGGVNQPQHF. CDR3 DNA sequence: TGCAGTGCCTGGTTGAGGACAGGGGGCGTCAATCAGCCCCAGCATTTT.